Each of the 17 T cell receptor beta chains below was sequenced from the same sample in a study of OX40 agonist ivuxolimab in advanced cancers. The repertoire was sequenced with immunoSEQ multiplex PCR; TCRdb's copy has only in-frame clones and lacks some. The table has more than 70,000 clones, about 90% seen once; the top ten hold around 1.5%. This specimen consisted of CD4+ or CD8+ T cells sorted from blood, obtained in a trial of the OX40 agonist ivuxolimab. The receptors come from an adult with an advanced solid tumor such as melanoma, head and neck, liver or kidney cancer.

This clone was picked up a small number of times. The CDR3 loop reads CASRYRTEGNQPQHF. The CDR3 DNA reads TGTGCCAGCAGATACAGGACCGAGGGCAATCAGCCCCAGCATTTT. The rearrangement links TRBV2 to TRBJ1-5, with D possibly TRBD1 on 5 matching bases. The CDR3 is made up of 15 amino acids. Germline CDR1 reads SNHLY; CDR2 reads FYNNEI. Deletions cut 6 bases from V and 2 bases from J, with 14 bases between.

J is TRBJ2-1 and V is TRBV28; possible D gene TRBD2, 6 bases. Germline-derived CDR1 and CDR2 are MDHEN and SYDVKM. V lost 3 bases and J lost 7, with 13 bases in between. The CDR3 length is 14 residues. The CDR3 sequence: CASSLSLRGNEQFF. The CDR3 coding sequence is TGTGCCAGCAGTTTGTCCTTACGGGGGAATGAGCAGTTCTTC.

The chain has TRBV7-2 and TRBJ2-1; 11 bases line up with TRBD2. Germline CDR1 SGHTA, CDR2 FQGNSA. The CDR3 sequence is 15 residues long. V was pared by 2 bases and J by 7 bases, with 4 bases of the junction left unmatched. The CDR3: CASSLSWTSGNEQFF. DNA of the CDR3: TGTGCCAGCAGCTTATCGTGGACTAGCGGGAATGAGCAGTTCTTC.

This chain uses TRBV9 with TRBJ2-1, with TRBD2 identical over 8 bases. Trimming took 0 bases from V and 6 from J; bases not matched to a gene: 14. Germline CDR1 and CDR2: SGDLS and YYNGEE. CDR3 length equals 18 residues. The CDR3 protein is CASSVALASGRVPNEQFF. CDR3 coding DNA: TGTGCCAGCAGCGTAGCTTTAGCCAGCGGGAGAGTCCCCAATGAGCAGTTCTTC.

The CDR3 spells CASSIGLQGFAGYTF. CDR3 DNA sequence: TGTGCCAGTAGTATTGGCCTCCAGGGGTTCGCAGGCTACACCTTC. V usage is TRBV19 and J usage is TRBJ1-2, with TRBD1 as a possible D gene (6 bases). This CDR3 has 15 residues. V shed 3 bases and J shed 8 bases, with 19 bases lying between them. Looked up from germline, CDR1 is LNHDA and CDR2 is SQIVND (reference sequence).

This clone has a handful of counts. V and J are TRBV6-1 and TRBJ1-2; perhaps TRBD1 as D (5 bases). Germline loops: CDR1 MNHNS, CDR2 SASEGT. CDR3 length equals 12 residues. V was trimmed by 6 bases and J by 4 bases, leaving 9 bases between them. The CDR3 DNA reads TGTGCCAGCAGGGCTGACAGCTATGGCTACACCTTC. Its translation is CASRADSYGYTF.

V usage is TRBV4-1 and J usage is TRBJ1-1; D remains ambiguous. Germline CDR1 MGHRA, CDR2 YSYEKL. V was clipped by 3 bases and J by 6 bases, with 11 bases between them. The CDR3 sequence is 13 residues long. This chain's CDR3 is CASSHIGASEAFF. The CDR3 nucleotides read TGCGCCAGCAGCCATATAGGAGCCTCTGAAGCTTTCTTT.

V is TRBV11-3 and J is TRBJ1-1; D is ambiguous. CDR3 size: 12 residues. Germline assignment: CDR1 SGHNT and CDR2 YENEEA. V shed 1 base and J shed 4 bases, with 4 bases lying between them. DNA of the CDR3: TGTGCCAGCAGCTTAGTTGGCACTGAAGCTTTCTTT. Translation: CASSLVGTEAFF.

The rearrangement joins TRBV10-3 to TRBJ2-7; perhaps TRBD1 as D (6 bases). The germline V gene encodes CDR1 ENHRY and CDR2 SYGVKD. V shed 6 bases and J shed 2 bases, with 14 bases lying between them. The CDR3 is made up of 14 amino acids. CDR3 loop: CAISLGTSAYEQYF. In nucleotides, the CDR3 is TGTGCCATCAGCCTCGGGACATCAGCCTACGAGCAGTACTTC.

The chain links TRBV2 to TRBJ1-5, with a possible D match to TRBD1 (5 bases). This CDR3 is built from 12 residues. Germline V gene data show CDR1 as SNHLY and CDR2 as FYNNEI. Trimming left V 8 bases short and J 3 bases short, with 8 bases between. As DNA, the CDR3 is TGTGCCAGCCTGGGGCCCAATCAGCCCCAGCATTTT. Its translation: CASLGPNQPQHF.

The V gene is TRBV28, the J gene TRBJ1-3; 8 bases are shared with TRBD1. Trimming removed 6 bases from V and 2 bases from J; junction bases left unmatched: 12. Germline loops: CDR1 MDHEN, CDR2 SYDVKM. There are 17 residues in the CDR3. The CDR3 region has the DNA TGTGCCAGCAGACCCCGGGCAGGGGGACAGGCTGGAAACACCATATATTTT. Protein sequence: CASRPRAGGQAGNTIYF.

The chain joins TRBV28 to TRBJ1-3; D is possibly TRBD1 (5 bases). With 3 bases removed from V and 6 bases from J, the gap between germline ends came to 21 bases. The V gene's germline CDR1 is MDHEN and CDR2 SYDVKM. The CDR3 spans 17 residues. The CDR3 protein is CASSLSGTLGFVNTIYF. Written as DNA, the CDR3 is TGTGCCAGCAGTTTGTCCGGGACGTTGGGATTCGTAAACACCATATATTTT.

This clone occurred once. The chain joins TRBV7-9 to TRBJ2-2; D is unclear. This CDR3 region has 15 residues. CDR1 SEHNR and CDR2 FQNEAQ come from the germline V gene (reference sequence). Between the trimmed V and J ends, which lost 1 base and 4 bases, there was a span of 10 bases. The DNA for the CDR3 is TGTGCCAGCAGCTTAGGGTCGTCAGTCACCGGGGAGCTGTTTTTT. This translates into CASSLGSSVTGELFF. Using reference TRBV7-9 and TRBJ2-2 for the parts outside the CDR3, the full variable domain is DTGVSQNPRHKITKRGQNVTFRCDPISEHNRLYWYRQTLGQGPEFLTYFQNEAQLEKSRLLSDRFSAERPKGSFSTLEIQRTEQGDSAMYLCASSLGSSVTGELFFGEGSRLTVL.

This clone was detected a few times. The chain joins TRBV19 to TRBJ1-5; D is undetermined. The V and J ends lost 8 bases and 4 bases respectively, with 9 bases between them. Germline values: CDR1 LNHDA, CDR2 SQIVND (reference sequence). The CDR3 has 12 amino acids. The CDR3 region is CASQRLNQPQHF. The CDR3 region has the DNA TGTGCCAGTCAAAGACTGAATCAGCCCCAGCATTTT. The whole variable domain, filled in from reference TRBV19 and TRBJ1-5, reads DGGITQSPKYLFRKEGQNVTLSCEQNLNHDAMYWYRQDPGQGLRLIYYSQIVNDFQKGDIAEGYSVSREKKESFPLTVTSAQKNPTAFYLCASQRLNQPQHFGDGTRLSIL.

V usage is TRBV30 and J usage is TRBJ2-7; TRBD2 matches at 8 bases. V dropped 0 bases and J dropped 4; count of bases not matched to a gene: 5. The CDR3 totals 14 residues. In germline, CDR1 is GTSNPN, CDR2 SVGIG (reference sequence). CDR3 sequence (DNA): TGTGCCTGGAGTGTACCCGGGAGGGGTTACGAGCAGTACTTC. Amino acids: CAWSVPGRGYEQYF.

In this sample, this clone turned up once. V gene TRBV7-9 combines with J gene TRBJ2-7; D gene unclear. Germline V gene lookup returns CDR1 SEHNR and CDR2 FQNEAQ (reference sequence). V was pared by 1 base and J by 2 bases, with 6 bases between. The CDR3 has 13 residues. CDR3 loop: CASSLVGPYEQYF. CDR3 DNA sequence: TGTGCCAGCAGCTTAGTAGGTCCCTACGAGCAGTACTTC.

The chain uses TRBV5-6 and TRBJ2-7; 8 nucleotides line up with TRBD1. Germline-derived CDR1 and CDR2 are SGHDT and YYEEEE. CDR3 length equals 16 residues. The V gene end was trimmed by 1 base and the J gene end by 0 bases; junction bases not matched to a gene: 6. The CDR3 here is CASSLFQGAYSYEQYF. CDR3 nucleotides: TGTGCCAGCAGCTTGTTTCAGGGGGCTTACTCCTACGAGCAGTACTTC.